Included here is one T cell receptor (beta chain) sequence, with context. Seattle participants joined during active infection and were tracked over time. This entry comes from a study of blood T cell repertoires in COVID-19. Whole-study context: The United States, Italy and Spain were the sources of the acute and convalescent COVID-19 samples. Sources were T cells, B-cell-depleted T cells, or PBMCs; the material itself was cDNA or gDNA.

Losses at the gene ends were 3 bases for V and 5 bases for J; bases not matched to a gene: 7. Germline V CDR1 and CDR2: SGDLS, YYNGEE. The CDR3 is 16 amino acids. In the study's own analysis: Reference gene primer amplification gave nucleated cell count estimates. The method was immunoSEQ multiplex PCR; TCRdb's version includes in-frame clones alone and lacks a portion of them. The DNA was the basis for D and trimming; V, J and clone size are from that table. The sample shows fewer than 450,000 clones, over 70% of them seen only once. This chain links TRBV9 with TRBJ2-2, with TRBD2 matching 10 bases. This sequence was found in a woman aged 50 to 60 with COVID-19, enrolled during active disease. Specimen: peripheral blood. Here the CDR3 reads CASSDRTSGVTGELFF. The CDR3 nucleotides read TGTGCCAGCAGCGATAGGACTAGCGGAGTTACCGGGGAGCTGTTTTTT.